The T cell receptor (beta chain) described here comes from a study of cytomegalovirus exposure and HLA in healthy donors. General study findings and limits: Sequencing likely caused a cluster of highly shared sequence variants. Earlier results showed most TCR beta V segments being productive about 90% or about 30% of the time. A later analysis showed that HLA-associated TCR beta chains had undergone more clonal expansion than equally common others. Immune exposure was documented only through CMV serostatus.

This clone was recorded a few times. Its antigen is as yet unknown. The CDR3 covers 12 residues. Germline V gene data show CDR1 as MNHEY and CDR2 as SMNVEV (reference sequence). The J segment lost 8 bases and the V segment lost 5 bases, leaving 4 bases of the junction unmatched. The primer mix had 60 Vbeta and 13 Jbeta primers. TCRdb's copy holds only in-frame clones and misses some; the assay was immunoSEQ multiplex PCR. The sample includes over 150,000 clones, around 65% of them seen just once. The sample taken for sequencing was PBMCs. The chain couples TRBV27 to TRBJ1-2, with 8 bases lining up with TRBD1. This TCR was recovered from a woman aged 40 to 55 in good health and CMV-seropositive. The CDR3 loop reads CASSLRGRGYTF. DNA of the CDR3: TGTGCCAGCAGTCTCAGGGGGCGGGGCTACACCTTC.